This T cell receptor beta chain is drawn from a study of blood T cell repertoires in COVID-19. Study-level background: The study drew acute and convalescent COVID-19 samples from the United States, Italy and Spain.

Two negative PCRs, clearance, or symptom resolution had been documented for recovered Cohort 3 donors. The data were produced by immunoSEQ multiplex PCR, yet TCRdb's version contains in-frame clones alone and is incomplete. The repertoire holds some 400,000 clones, with 80% to 90% as singletons. This clone was seen just once. Germline CDR1 and CDR2: SGDLS and YYNGEE. With 3 bases clipped from V and 5 bases from J, the junction kept 6 bases outside the gene matches. The CDR3 is 16 residues long. The sample taken for sequencing was PBMCs or T cells enriched from blood (not recorded which). This TCR was recovered from a man aged 25 to 40 who had recovered from COVID-19. The chain uses TRBV9 and TRBJ2-1, with TRBD2 matching 12 bases. The CDR3 is CASSAELAGGNNEQFF. CDR3 nucleotide sequence: TGTGCCAGCAGCGCAGAACTAGCGGGAGGCAACAATGAGCAGTTCTTC.